The rows below give T cell receptor beta chains drawn from one sample of a study of breast tumors, draining lymph nodes, adjacent tissues. One entry per CDR3 protein results from TCRdb running MiXCR on the multiplex PCR reads. The table includes some 65,000 distinct CDR3 sequences, roughly 44% detected once. The sequencing sample was made of breast tumor tissue. These receptor sequences come from a female donor with breast cancer. Some clones in this sample may be carry-over from other donors' samples. The CDR3 runs from the conserved cysteine through the conserved F or W. The order of the fields is V gene, J gene, CDR3 length, clone size, D gene, CDR3 protein, CDR3 DNA. The D gene is left open where the match is weak. Clone size, where shown, is once, few, many, or a class for clones that have expanded.

>TRBV7-3|TRBJ1-1|14|few|NA
CASSFGAVNTEAFF
TGTGCCAGCAGCTTCGGGGCAGTAAACACTGAAGCTTTCTTT
>TRBV11-2|TRBJ2-1|15|many|TRBD1
CASSQNRGAYNEQFF
TGTGCCAGCAGCCAAAACAGGGGGGCCTACAATGAGCAGTTCTTC
>TRBV6-5|TRBJ1-5|15|many|NA
CASSHGAGSNQPQHF
TGTGCCAGCAGTCACGGGGCAGGGAGCAATCAGCCCCAGCATTTT
>TRBV5-6|TRBJ1-4|15|NA|NA
CASGDTNSYNEKLFF
TGTGCCAGCGGTGACACCAACTCCTACAATGAAAAACTGTTTTTT
>TRBV7-2|TRBJ1-4|15|NA|TRBD1
CASSLGQGSHEKLLF
TGTGCCAGCAGCTTAGGACAGGGATCGCATGAAAAACTGCTTTTT
>TRBV19|TRBJ2-1|15|many|TRBD2
CASSIYSGYYNEQFF
TGTGCCAGTAGTATTTATAGCGGGTACTACAATGAGCAGTTCTTC
>TRBV19|TRBJ1-3|14|many|NA
CASTVRYSGNTIYF
TGTGCCAGTACGGTTAGGTATTCTGGAAACACCATATATTTT
>TRBV9|TRBJ2-5|16|NA|NA
CASSEDLMRTQETQYF
TGTGCCAGCAGCGAAGATCTCATGAGGACCCAAGAGACCCAGTACTTC
>TRBV7-9|TRBJ1-2|16|NA|NA
CASSFLDEFLNYGYTF
TGTGCCAGCAGTTTCCTAGACGAATTTCTTAACTATGGCTACACCTTC
>TRBV5-1|TRBJ2-7|15|many|NA
CASSLAGGVQYEQYF
TGCGCCAGCAGCTTGGCCGGGGGAGTTCAATACGAGCAGTACTTC
>TRBV30|TRBJ2-3|14|many|NA
CAWRRDSSTDTQYF
TGTGCCTGGAGACGGGACTCTAGCACAGATACGCAGTATTTT